This TCR beta chain was recovered during a study of blood T cell repertoires in COVID-19. Study-wide background: Donors in the United States, Italy and Spain gave samples during acute or convalescent COVID-19. Sources were T cells, B-cell-depleted T cells, or PBMCs; the material itself was cDNA or gDNA.

The V gene lost 2 bases and the J gene lost 1 base, with 5 bases spanning the gap. Germline lookup yields CDR1 SGHTA and CDR2 FQGTGA. CDR3 length: 13 residues. Measured with immunoSEQ multiplex PCR; TCRdb has only the in-frame clones, and not every one. This table holds 30,000 to 45,000 clones, roughly 80% found once. In its sample, this clone was seen a few times. The chain recombines TRBV7-3 with TRBJ1-1; possibly TRBD1 for D (5 bases). The sequence was collected from a man older than 75 with active or convalescent COVID-19. The sequenced material came from peripheral blood. CDR3 nucleotide sequence: TGTGCCAGCAGCTTAGACAGGAACACTGAAGCTTTCTTT. It encodes CASSLDRNTEAFF.